Following are 30 T cell receptor beta chains from one sample sequenced in a study of shared clonotypes between healthy human individuals. Clones were read by immunoSEQ multiplex PCR, and TCRdb kept only the in-frame ones, dropping some. In the table there are millions of clones, about 92% of which are singletons. The sequencing sample was made of naive CD4+ T cells sorted from blood. Regarding subset: CD45RA+ positively selected. These receptors all come from a man aged 18 to 30 in good health.

The V gene is TRBV15, the J gene TRBJ2-4, with TRBD1 as a possible D gene (5 bases). The V end was cut by 0 bases, the J end by 10 bases, with 10 bases between. The length of the CDR3 is 13 residues. Germline lookup yields CDR1 LNHNV and CDR2 YYDKDF (reference sequence). CDR3 region: CATSRDKKGIQYF. CDR3 bases: TGTGCCACCAGCAGAGATAAGAAGGGGATTCAGTACTTC.

The J gene is TRBJ2-5, the V gene TRBV19, with D possibly called TRBD1 or TRBD2 (6 bases each). V was clipped by 7 bases and J by 1 base, with 16 bases between them. This CDR3 has 15 amino acids. The germline V gene has CDR1 LNHDA and CDR2 SQIVND (reference sequence). CDR3 in amino acids: CASNKGRGLQETQYF. The CDR3 coding sequence is TGTGCCAGTAATAAGGGCAGGGGACTCCAAGAGACCCAGTACTTC. Full variable domain (remainder filled in from reference TRBV19 and TRBJ2-5): DGGITQSPKYLFRKEGQNVTLSCEQNLNHDAMYWYRQDPGQGLRLIYYSQIVNDFQKGDIAEGYSVSREKKESFPLTVTSAQKNPTAFYLCASNKGRGLQETQYFGPGTRLLVL.

The chain recombines TRBV6-6 with TRBJ1-2, with D unclear. The germline V gene has CDR1 MNHNY and CDR2 SVGAGI (reference sequence). This CDR3 has 13 amino acids. The V end lost 8 bases, the J end lost 9 bases, and 19 bases lay between the germline ends. The DNA of the CDR3 is TGTGCCAGCTTCTATTCTGCGGGGTCGAGCTACACCTTC. This gives the protein CASFYSAGSSYTF.

Comment on this clone: The same CDR3 arises from other DNA sequences in this sample as well. The chain is built from TRBV11-3 and TRBJ2-3; D is tentatively TRBD1 or TRBD2 (5 bases each). Trimming left V 5 bases short and J 0 bases short, with 12 bases between. This CDR3 has 15 residues. Germline-derived CDR1 and CDR2 are SGHNT and YENEEA. The CDR3 DNA is TGTGCCAGCAGCCCCGGGACGTCTAGCACAGATACGCAGTATTTT. Its translation: CASSPGTSSTDTQYF.

The chain recombines TRBV2 with TRBJ1-1; D is perhaps TRBD1 (5 bases). The CDR3 totals 13 residues. Trimming removed 3 bases at V and 3 bases at J, with 8 bases between. The germline V gene has CDR1 SNHLY and CDR2 FYNNEI. CDR3 nucleotide sequence: TGTGCCAGCAGTGAGAGGGGTGACACTGAAGCTTTCTTT. Translation gives CASSERGDTEAFF.

The CDR3 loop reads CASSLQRAGLPGELFF. CDR3 nucleotides: TGTGCCAGCAGCTTACAAAGAGCGGGTCTCCCCGGGGAGCTGTTTTTT. The rearrangement links TRBV7-8 to TRBJ2-2; a possible D gene is TRBD2 (6 bases). The germline CDR1 and CDR2 sequences are SGHVS and FQNEAQ. Trimming pared 2 bases from V and 6 bases from J, leaving 16 bases between. This CDR3 spans 16 amino acids.

The CDR3 DNA reads TGTGCCAGCAGTGAACAGGAGAAAACCGAGCAGTACTTC. It yields the protein CASSEQEKTEQYF. This chain joins TRBV2 and TRBJ2-7; D ambiguous. Trimming stripped 2 bases from V and 6 bases from J, with 11 bases between. In germline, CDR1 is SNHLY, CDR2 FYNNEI. The CDR3 loop spans 13 amino acids.

This chain uses TRBV30 with TRBJ2-3; the D gene is possibly TRBD1 (5 bases). CDR1 and CDR2 from the germline V gene are GTSNPN and SVGIG (reference sequence). The CDR3 covers 13 residues. The germline V and J ends were trimmed by 5 bases and 3 bases, with 12 bases remaining between them. CDR3 amino acids: CAWENTGTDTQYF. The DNA for the CDR3 is TGTGCCTGGGAGAATACAGGAACAGATACGCAGTATTTT. Variable domain in full (rest from reference TRBV30 and TRBJ2-3): SQTIHQWPATLVQPVGSPLSLECTVEGTSNPNLYWYRQAAGRGLQLLFYSVGIGQISSEVPQNLSASRPQDRQFILSSKKLLLSDSGFYLCAWENTGTDTQYFGPGTRLTVL.

With respect to this clone: Other DNA variants within this sample encode the same CDR3. J is TRBJ2-3 and V is TRBV18; no clear D. In germline, CDR1 is KGHSH, CDR2 LQKENI. The CDR3 consists of 12 residues. V shed 6 bases and J shed 3 bases, with 7 bases lying between them. CDR3 bases: TGTGCCAGCTCCCTACGTACAGATACGCAGTATTTT. This codes for CASSLRTDTQYF.

V and J are TRBV2 and TRBJ1-3, with D unclear. The CDR3 loop spans 12 amino acids. Deletions cut 5 bases from V and 9 bases from J, with 11 bases between. Germline V gene data show CDR1 as SNHLY and CDR2 as FYNNEI. CDR3 bases: TGTGCCAGCAGTCCCCAAAGTGGCACCATATATTTT. Its protein is CASSPQSGTIYF. Full variable domain (missing parts from reference TRBV2 and TRBJ1-3): EPEVTQTPSHQVTQMGQEVILRCVPISNHLYFYWYRQILGQKVEFLVSFYNNEISEKSEIFDDQFSVERPDGSNFTLKIRSTKLEDSAMYFCASSPQSGTIYFGEGSWLTVV.

This sequence joins TRBV5-1 and TRBJ2-5; 12 bases are shared with TRBD2. The ends lost 3 bases at V and 6 bases at J; junction bases unmatched: 6. The CDR3 spans 15 residues. Germline CDR1 and CDR2: SGHRS and YFSETQ. The CDR3 DNA is TGCGCCAGCAGCTCGACTAGCGGGAGCTTCCAGACCCAGTACTTC. Encoded protein: CASSSTSGSFQTQYF. Variable domain in full (rest from reference TRBV5-1 and TRBJ2-5): KAGVTQTPRYLIKTRGQQVTLSCSPISGHRSVSWYQQTPGQGLQFLFEYFSETQRNKGNFPGRFSGRQFSNSRSEMNVSTLELGDSALYLCASSSTSGSFQTQYFGPGTRLLVL.

The genes are TRBV5-6 and TRBJ2-5, with 13 bases aligning to TRBD2. Germline lookup yields CDR1 SGHDT and CDR2 YYEEEE. The length of the CDR3 is 17 residues. J lost 7 bases, V lost 4 bases, and 13 bases had no gene match. CDR3 amino acids: CASSLLGLAGRVGTQYF. The CDR3 coding sequence is TGTGCCAGCAGCCTCTTGGGACTAGCGGGAAGGGTGGGGACCCAGTACTTC.

The chain employs TRBV27 and TRBJ1-1, with 7 nucleotides matching TRBD1. This CDR3 comprises 14 residues. CDR1 is MNHEY, CDR2 SMNVEV, per germline (reference sequence). J gave up 0 bases and V 7 bases, and 5 bases lay outside the gene matches. The CDR3 DNA follows: TGTGCCAGCAAGATTACAGGGGTGAACACTGAAGCTTTCTTT. Translation gives CASKITGVNTEAFF.

The J gene is TRBJ2-1, the V gene TRBV21-1; TRBD1 was called by the table and not checked on the DNA. TRBV21-1 is recorded as a pseudogene. The CDR3 totals 17 residues. CDR3 loop: CASSKREGETGINEQFF. CDR3 DNA: TGTGCCAGCAGCAAACGAGAGGGGGAAACAGGAATCAATGAGCAGTTCTTC.

This chain's CDR3 is CASSPSGARSGEQYF. The CDR3 DNA reads TGTGCCAGCAGTCCCTCGGGGGCGCGGTCAGGAGAGCAGTACTTC. The V and J genes are TRBV6-5 and TRBJ2-7; D assignment may be TRBD1 or TRBD2 (6 bases each). Germline values: CDR1 MNHEY, CDR2 SVGAGI. The CDR3 contains 15 residues. V lost 5 bases and J lost 7, with 21 bases in between.

CDR3 in amino acids: CASSQSTSGQETQYF. As DNA, the CDR3 is TGCGCCAGCAGCCAAAGTACTAGCGGCCAAGAGACCCAGTACTTC. The chain combines TRBV4-3 with TRBJ2-5, with 8 bases matching TRBD2. This CDR3 is built from 15 residues. Germline V gives CDR1 LGHNA, CDR2 YSLEER. The trim removed 2 bases at V and 1 base at J, leaving 3 bases unmatched.

The chain links TRBV6-6 to TRBJ2-7; 9 bases match TRBD1. The CDR3 contains 14 residues. V shed 4 bases and J 5 bases; nucleotides not matched to a gene: 6. Germline V gene data show CDR1 as MNHNY and CDR2 as SVGAGI (reference sequence). This CDR3 is CASSSPGTGNEQYF. The CDR3 nucleotides are TGTGCCAGCAGTTCTCCCGGGACAGGGAACGAGCAGTACTTC.

The rearrangement uses TRBV5-8 and TRBJ1-2, with no clear D. The CDR3 loop spans 15 amino acids. Germline loops: CDR1 SGHTS, CDR2 YDEGEE. The V end lost 2 bases, the J end lost 4 bases, and 15 bases lay between the germline ends. The CDR3 DNA is TGTGCCAGCAGCTTTATTCCCGTCAGAAGCTATGGCTACACCTTC. It codes for CASSFIPVRSYGYTF.

In its sample, this clone was seen once. The same CDR3 also results from other DNA sequences found in this sample. The J gene is TRBJ1-6, the V gene TRBV18; D remains ambiguous. In germline, CDR1 is KGHSH, CDR2 LQKENI. The CDR3 has 14 amino acids. V was trimmed by 2 bases and J by 7 bases, leaving 9 bases between them. CDR3 residues: CASSPGGGNSPLHF. In nucleotides, the CDR3 is TGTGCCAGCTCACCAGGAGGAGGAAATTCACCCCTCCACTTT.

The V and J genes are TRBV25-1 and TRBJ1-4; D call uncertain. Trimming cost V 8 bases and J 0 bases, with 13 bases left between them. CDR1 MGHDK and CDR2 SYGVNS come from the germline V gene. The CDR3 runs 15 residues. The CDR3 loop reads CASRGLLATNEKLFF. DNA of the CDR3: TGTGCCAGCCGCGGGCTACTTGCAACTAATGAAAAACTGTTTTTT.

This CDR3 is CASSQAPGVGQPQHF. The CDR3, as DNA: TGCGCCAGCAGCCAAGCCCCAGGGGTCGGACAGCCCCAGCATTTT. V usage is TRBV4-1 and J usage is TRBJ1-5; a weak D match, TRBD1 (6 bases). The CDR3 runs to 15 residues. Germline loops: CDR1 MGHRA, CDR2 YSYEKL. V lost 1 base and J 7 bases, leaving 14 bases between the germline ends.

V usage is TRBV10-3 and J usage is TRBJ1-5; possible D gene TRBD1, 5 bases. From germline, CDR1 is ENHRY and CDR2 SYGVKD. The CDR3 has 14 residues. The ends were cut back, 0 bases at V and 4 bases at J, with 7 bases in the middle. This CDR3 is CAISESGENQPQHF. The CDR3 DNA follows: TGTGCCATCAGTGAGTCAGGGGAGAATCAGCCCCAGCATTTT.

This chain connects TRBV6-5 to TRBJ2-5; possible D gene TRBD1, 5 bases. The V gene lost 5 bases and the J gene lost 1 base, with 11 bases spanning the gap. CDR1 and CDR2 (germline): MNHEY, SVGAGI. CDR3 length equals 14 residues. The CDR3 protein is CASSPWTSQETQYF. The CDR3 DNA is TGTGCCAGCAGTCCTTGGACAAGCCAAGAGACCCAGTACTTC.

The rearrangement uses TRBV5-4 and TRBJ1-3; 10 bases are a match to TRBD1. CDR1 is SGHNT, CDR2 YYREEE, per germline (reference sequence). The CDR3 has 16 amino acids. Losses at the gene ends were 3 bases for V and 1 base for J; bases not matched to a gene: 4. In nucleotides, the CDR3 is TGTGCCAGCAGCTCAGGACAGGGGGGATCTGGAAACACCATATATTTT. This translates into CASSSGQGGSGNTIYF.

The gene calls are TRBV11-2 and TRBJ1-2; D is unclear. V was cut by 5 bases and J by 3 bases, with 7 bases left in between. The germline V gene has CDR1 SGHAT and CDR2 FQNNGV. CDR3 length equals 12 residues. The DNA of the CDR3 is TGTGCCAGCAGCCTGGATTACTATGGCTACACCTTC. Amino acid sequence: CASSLDYYGYTF.

This clone was found once. CDR3 sequence reads: CASKSGTVYSPLHF. DNA of the CDR3: TGTGCCAGCAAGTCAGGGACGGTTTACTCACCCCTCCACTTT. The chain recombines TRBV7-9 with TRBJ1-6, with a tentative D call TRBD1 (5 bases). This CDR3 is built from 14 residues. The V gene's germline CDR1 is SEHNR and CDR2 FQNEAQ (reference sequence). The germline V and J ends were trimmed by 7 bases and 10 bases, with 17 bases remaining between them.

The chain carries TRBV2 and TRBJ1-6, with a weak D call TRBD1 (6 bases). Trimming shortened V by 3 bases and J by 4 bases, and 13 bases separated the two germline ends. Germline V gene lookup returns CDR1 SNHLY and CDR2 FYNNEI. The CDR3 length is 16 residues. The CDR3 DNA reads TGTGCCAGCAGTGAGCGGAGGGGGGTTTATAATTCACCCCTCCACTTT. Translated, it gives CASSERRGVYNSPLHF. The full variable domain, in which reference TRBV2 and TRBJ1-6 provide the parts outside the CDR3, is EPEVTQTPSHQVTQMGQEVILRCVPISNHLYFYWYRQILGQKVEFLVSFYNNEISEKSEIFDDQFSVERPDGSNFTLKIRSTKLEDSAMYFCASSERRGVYNSPLHFGNGTRLTVT.

Concerning this clone itself: The same CDR3 can be traced to other DNA sequences in this sample. The gene calls are TRBV18 and TRBJ1-1; tentatively, D is TRBD1 (5 bases). CDR3 length equals 14 residues. With 0 bases removed from V and 4 bases from J, the gap between germline ends came to 9 bases. CDR1 is KGHSH and CDR2 is LQKENI in the germline V gene. The CDR3 DNA sequence: TGTGCCAGCTCACCACCCGGCGGGGGCACTGAAGCTTTCTTT. Encoded protein: CASSPPGGGTEAFF. Using reference TRBV18 and TRBJ1-1 for the parts outside the CDR3, the full variable domain is NAGVMQNPRHLVRRRGQEARLRCSPMKGHSHVYWYRQLPEEGLKFMVYLQKENIIDESGMPKERFSAEFPKEGPSILRIQQVVRGDSAAYFCASSPPGGGTEAFFGQGTRLTVV.

V and J are TRBV21-1 and TRBJ1-2; TRBD1, the table's D call, was not compared with the DNA. TRBV21-1 is a pseudogene. The CDR3 covers 15 residues. The CDR3 DNA reads TGTGCCAGCAGCCGTAGACAGGGGGTCAACTATGGCTACACCTTC. Amino acid sequence: CASSRRQGVNYGYTF.

The chain employs TRBV23-1 and TRBJ2-2, with 7 nucleotides matching TRBD1. TRBV23-1 qualifies as an ORF whose function is uncertain. The CDR3 is 14 residues long. V was clipped by 3 bases and J by 5 bases; unmatched bases: 3. CDR3 DNA sequence: TGCGCCAGCAGTCAGGGGACAGTAACCGGGGAGCTGTTTTTT. It encodes CASSQGTVTGELFF.